These T cell receptor beta chains were read from a single sample in a study of CD8 T cells in ankylosing spondylitis. TCRdb reanalysed the 5' RACE reads using MiXCR and keeps one entry per CDR3 protein. The table has fewer than 550,000 distinct CDR3 sequences, over 4% seen once. The sequenced material came from blood, either unsorted or a sorted T cell fraction (not recorded which). Every receptor here comes from a male donor with ankylosing spondylitis. Both conserved end residues are part of each CDR3. The D gene is left open where the match is weak. Some rows have no size entry. The others give once, few or many, or a class for an expanded clone.

DNA | CDR3 | D | J | V | size
TGTGCCATCGGCAGCCGCACAGATACGCAGTATTTT | CAIGSRTDTQYF | NA | TRBJ2-3 | TRBV10-3 | many
TGCAGTGCTAGAGCGACTAGCGGGGGAAGGGAGACCCAGTACTTC | CSARATSGGRETQYF | TRBD2 | TRBJ2-5 | TRBV20-1 | many
TGTGCCAGCAGCCACGGACTAGCGGGAGGGTTACCCGGGGAGCTGTTTTTT | CASSHGLAGGLPGELFF | TRBD2 | TRBJ2-2 | TRBV11-3 | few
TGTGCCAGCAGCTCTAAGGACAGGTGGGGCAATCAGCCCCAGCATTTT | CASSSKDRWGNQPQHF | TRBD1 | TRBJ1-5 | TRBV12-3/TRBV12-4 | many
TGTGCCAGCAGTTACGACAGGGCCTACGAGCAGTACTTC | CASSYDRAYEQYF | TRBD1 | TRBJ2-7 | TRBV6-5 | many
TGCAGCGTTGAAGATTTAGAGGGTTTTGGCTATGGCTACACCTTC | CSVEDLEGFGYGYTF | NA | TRBJ1-2 | TRBV29-1 | many
TGTGCCAGCAGCCAAGGGATAGCGGGAGGCGCAGATACGCAGTATTTT | CASSQGIAGGADTQYF | TRBD2 | TRBJ2-3 | TRBV4-2 | NA
TGTGCCAGCAGCAGAGGACTCGGAGGTAACAATGAGCAGTTCTTC | CASSRGLGGNNEQFF | NA | TRBJ2-1 | TRBV11-2 | many
TGCGCCAGCAGCTTGAGCGGGGGGATCCAGGGTGATACGCAGTATTTT | CASSLSGGIQGDTQYF | TRBD2 | TRBJ2-3 | TRBV5-1 | many
TGCAGTGCTTTAGACATGGGGGGGCGATTGGTGTTTTTT | CSALDMGGRLVFF | NA | TRBJ1-4 | TRBV20-1 | many
TGCAGCTACTACGGGGCGGGCGGTACCCCTAGGGAGCAGTACTTC | CSYYGAGGTPREQYF | NA | TRBJ2-7 | TRBV20-1 | many
TGCAGTGCTCGATACACTTACGAGCAGTACTTC | CSARYTYEQYF | NA | TRBJ2-7 | TRBV20-1 | many
TGTGCCAGCACCCAAGGGCACCAGCATTTT | CASTQGHQHF | NA | TRBJ1-5 | TRBV27 | many
TGCGCCAGCAGCCAAGAACCCCCTCCGGGGAACTATGGCTACACCTTC | CASSQEPPPGNYGYTF | NA | TRBJ1-2 | TRBV4-3 | many
TGTGCCAGCAGTTACTCGGGACTAGCGGGAGGGCCGAACACCGGGGAGCTGTTTTTT | CASSYSGLAGGPNTGELFF | TRBD2 | TRBJ2-2 | TRBV6-5 | many
TGCGCCACCAGACCCAACCCCACAGATACGCAGTATTTT | CATRPNPTDTQYF | NA | TRBJ2-3 | TRBV5-1 | many
TGCGCCAGCAGCCAACGGACTAGCGGGGTATACAATGAGCAGTTCTTC | CASSQRTSGVYNEQFF | TRBD2 | TRBJ2-1 | TRBV4-3 | few
TGTGCCAGCAGCTACTCAGGGGGCTTCTCGAGAGCTTTCTTT | CASSYSGGFSRAFF | TRBD1 | TRBJ1-1 | TRBV4-2 | many
TGTGCCATCAGTGATCCGCGGGTGAGCACAGATACGCAGTATTTT | CAISDPRVSTDTQYF | NA | TRBJ2-3 | TRBV10-3 | many
TGTGCCAGCAGCGGAGCCTTTGCCGGGGGGTTCGTCTACGAGCAGTACTTC | CASSGAFAGGFVYEQYF | TRBD2 | TRBJ2-7 | TRBV7-9 | many
TGCGCCAGCAGCTCGGGACTAGCGGGGGCGGGCGAGTTCTTC | CASSSGLAGAGEFF | TRBD2 | TRBJ2-1 | TRBV5-1 | NA
TGTGCCAGCAGCAGTGAGACAAGGAACACCGGGGAGCTGTTTTTT | CASSSETRNTGELFF | NA | TRBJ2-2 | TRBV7-8 | NA
TGCAGTGCCGTAGGCAGGGGGCGAGATACGCAGTATTTT | CSAVGRGRDTQYF | TRBD1 | TRBJ2-3 | TRBV20-1 | many
TGTGCCACCAGCAGAGATCGCGAGGGATCTACTTACAATGAGCAGTTCTTC | CATSRDREGSTYNEQFF | NA | TRBJ2-1 | TRBV15 | many
TGTGCCAGCAGTTTACGCAGAACCTGGACAGATACGCAGTATTTT | CASSLRRTWTDTQYF | NA | TRBJ2-3 | TRBV12-3/TRBV12-4 | many
TGCGCCAGCAGCTCAATTAGGAACTCTGGGGCCAACGTCCTGACTTTC | CASSSIRNSGANVLTF | NA | TRBJ2-6 | TRBV5-1 | few
TGTGCCAGCAGCTTTGGGGTATCGGGGCGGCACACTGAAGCTTTCTTT | CASSFGVSGRHTEAFF | NA | TRBJ1-1 | TRBV11-2 | few
TGCAGCGGTGAAGGAAACTATGGCTACACCTTC | CSGEGNYGYTF | NA | TRBJ1-2 | TRBV29-1 | many
TGTGCCAGCAGCTTAGACAAGCACGATTACGAGCAGTACTTC | CASSLDKHDYEQYF | NA | TRBJ2-7 | TRBV11-1 | many
TGTGCCAGCAGCCCGGGGGGAAACACCATATATTTT | CASSPGGNTIYF | NA | TRBJ1-3 | TRBV6-6 | many
TGCGCCAGCAGCAGGGGTTCTGGGTATCGCTCTGGGGCCAACGTCCTGACTTTC | CASSRGSGYRSGANVLTF | NA | TRBJ2-6 | TRBV5-1 | many
TGCAGCGTGGGGAACCAAGAGACCCAGTACTTC | CSVGNQETQYF | NA | TRBJ2-5 | TRBV29-1 | many
TGCAGTGCCTCTGTTACAGGGGATGAAGCTTTCTTT | CSASVTGDEAFF | TRBD1 | TRBJ1-1 | TRBV20-1 | many
TGCAGTGCTAGGATAGACAGGGGCTATGGCTACACCTTC | CSARIDRGYGYTF | TRBD1 | TRBJ1-2 | TRBV20-1 | many
TGCGCCAGCAGCCAAGAAGGAACCCGGGGGACCCAGTACTTC | CASSQEGTRGTQYF | NA | TRBJ2-5 | TRBV4-3 | many
TGTGCCAGTAGTTATAGGGGAAACACCGGGGAGCTGTTTTTT | CASSYRGNTGELFF | NA | TRBJ2-2 | TRBV19 | NA
TGTGCCAGCAGTGAACAGCCTAGCTCAGATACGCAGTATTTT | CASSEQPSSDTQYF | NA | TRBJ2-3 | TRBV2 | many
TGCAGCGTTGTAATTGGAAACACCATATATTTT | CSVVIGNTIYF | NA | TRBJ1-3 | TRBV29-1 | many
TGTGCCAGCAGTTCCCCTGTTGGGGGTCCAGAGACCCAGTACTTC | CASSSPVGGPETQYF | NA | TRBJ2-5 | TRBV12-3/TRBV12-4 | many
TGTGCCAGCAGCACCGGGACAGGTCTCTCTTCAGATACGCAGTATTTT | CASSTGTGLSSDTQYF | TRBD1 | TRBJ2-3 | TRBV7-2 | NA
TGCAGTGCTGTAGCGGGAGGACTCTCCTACGAGCAGTACTTC | CSAVAGGLSYEQYF | TRBD2 | TRBJ2-7 | TRBV20-1 | many
TGTGCCAGCATTGCGGGGTCAGCGGGAGGTCCCGGGGAGCTGTTTTTT | CASIAGSAGGPGELFF | TRBD2 | TRBJ2-2 | TRBV28 | many
TGCGCCAGCAGCCAAGAGTCAGATGTCTCTGGGGCCAACGTCCTGACTTTC | CASSQESDVSGANVLTF | NA | TRBJ2-6 | TRBV4-3 | NA
TGTGCCAGAAGAACAGGGCATCGCTATAGCAATCAGCCCCAGCATTTT | CARRTGHRYSNQPQHF | NA | TRBJ1-5 | TRBV6-1 | NA
TGTGCCAGCAGCTGGGGTTTGGTGGAAAACACTGAAGCTTTCTTT | CASSWGLVENTEAFF | NA | TRBJ1-1 | TRBV5-6 | many
TGTGCCAGCAGATCGGTTCCTCGAGGTGCCTACGAGCAGTACTTC | CASRSVPRGAYEQYF | NA | TRBJ2-7 | TRBV28 | many
TGTGCCAGCGGGGGGGCCGAGACCTACGAGCAGTACTTC | CASGGAETYEQYF | NA | TRBJ2-7 | TRBV18 | few
TGCGCCAGTAAGATAGAGGGAGGTACGCAGTATTTT | CASKIEGGTQYF | NA | TRBJ2-3 | TRBV5-1 | few
TGTGCCAGCAGTTTTGGGTACCAAGAGACCCAGTACTTC | CASSFGYQETQYF | NA | TRBJ2-5 | TRBV27 | NA